The present T cell receptor beta chain was sequenced within a study of blood T cell repertoires in COVID-19. In the study overall: Sources were T cells, B-cell-depleted T cells, or PBMCs; the material itself was cDNA or gDNA.

Only in-frame clones appear in the TCRdb table, and some are missing; sequencing was by immunoSEQ multiplex PCR. The sample holds under 130,000 clones; 84% are singletons and the top ten take 9.5% to 15%. V was pared by 11 bases and J by 2 bases, with 12 bases between. Per the germline V gene, CDR1 is LGHDT and CDR2 is YNNKEL (reference sequence). The CDR3 contains 12 residues. This receptor was identified in a human donor in a cohort sampled during active COVID-19. This rearrangement joins TRBV3-1 (or the pseudogene TRBV3-2) to TRBJ1-2; the D gene is possibly TRBD1 (6 bases). The sample comprised peripheral blood. The CDR3 nucleotides read TGTGCCGTTGAGGGGGGGAACTATGGCTACACCTTC. This encodes CAVEGGNYGYTF.